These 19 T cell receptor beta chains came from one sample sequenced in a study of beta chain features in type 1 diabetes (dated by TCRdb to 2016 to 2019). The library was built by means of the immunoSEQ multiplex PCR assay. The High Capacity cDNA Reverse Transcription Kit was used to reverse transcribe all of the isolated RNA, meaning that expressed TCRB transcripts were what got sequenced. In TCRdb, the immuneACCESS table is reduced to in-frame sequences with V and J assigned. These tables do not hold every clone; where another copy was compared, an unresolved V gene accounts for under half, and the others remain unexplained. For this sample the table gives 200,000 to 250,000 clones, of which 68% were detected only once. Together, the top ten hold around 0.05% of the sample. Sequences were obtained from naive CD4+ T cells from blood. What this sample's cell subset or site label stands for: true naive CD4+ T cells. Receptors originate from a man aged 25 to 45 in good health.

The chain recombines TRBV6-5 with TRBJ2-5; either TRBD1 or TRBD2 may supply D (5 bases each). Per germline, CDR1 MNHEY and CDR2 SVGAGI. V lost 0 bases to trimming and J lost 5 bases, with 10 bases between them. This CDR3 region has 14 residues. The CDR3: CASSYSPGTETQYF. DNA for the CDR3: TGTGCCAGCAGTTACTCGCCAGGGACGGAGACCCAGTACTTC.

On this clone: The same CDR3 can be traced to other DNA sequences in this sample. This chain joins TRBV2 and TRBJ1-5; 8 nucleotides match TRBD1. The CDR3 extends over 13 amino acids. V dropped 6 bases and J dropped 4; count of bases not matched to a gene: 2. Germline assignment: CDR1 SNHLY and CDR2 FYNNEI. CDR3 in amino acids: CASRDRANQPQHF. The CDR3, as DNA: TGTGCCAGCAGGGACAGGGCTAATCAGCCCCAGCATTTT.

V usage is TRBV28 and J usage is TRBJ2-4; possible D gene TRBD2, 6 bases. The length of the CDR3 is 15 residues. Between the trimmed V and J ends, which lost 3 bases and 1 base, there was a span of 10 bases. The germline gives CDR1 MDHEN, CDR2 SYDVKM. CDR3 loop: CASSFGGKAKNIQYF. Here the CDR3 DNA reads TGTGCCAGCAGTTTTGGAGGGAAGGCCAAAAACATTCAGTACTTC. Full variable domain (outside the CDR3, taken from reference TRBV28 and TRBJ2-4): DVKVTQSSRYLVKRTGEKVFLECVQDMDHENMFWYRQDPGLGLRLIYFSYDVKMKEKGDIPEGYSVSREKKERFSLILESASTNQTSMYLCASSFGGKAKNIQYFGAGTRLSVL.

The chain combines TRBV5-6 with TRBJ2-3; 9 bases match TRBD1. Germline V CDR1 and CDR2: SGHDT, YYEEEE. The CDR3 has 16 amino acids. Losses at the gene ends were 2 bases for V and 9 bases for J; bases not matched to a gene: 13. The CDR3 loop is CASSLYRPGTGTTQYF. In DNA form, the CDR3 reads TGTGCCAGCAGCTTATACCGTCCCGGGACAGGGACCACGCAGTATTTT. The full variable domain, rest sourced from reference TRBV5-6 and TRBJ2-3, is DAGVTQSPTHLIKTRGQQVTLRCSPKSGHDTVSWYQQALGQGPQFIFQYYEEEERQRGNFPDRFSGHQFPNYSSELNVNALLLGDSALYLCASSLYRPGTGTTQYFGPGTRLTVL.

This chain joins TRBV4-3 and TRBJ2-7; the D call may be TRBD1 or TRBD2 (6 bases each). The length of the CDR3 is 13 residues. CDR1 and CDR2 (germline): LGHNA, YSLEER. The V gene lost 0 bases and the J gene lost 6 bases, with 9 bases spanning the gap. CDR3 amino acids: CASSQDTGAEQYF. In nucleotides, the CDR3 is TGCGCCAGCAGCCAAGACACGGGGGCCGAGCAGTACTTC.

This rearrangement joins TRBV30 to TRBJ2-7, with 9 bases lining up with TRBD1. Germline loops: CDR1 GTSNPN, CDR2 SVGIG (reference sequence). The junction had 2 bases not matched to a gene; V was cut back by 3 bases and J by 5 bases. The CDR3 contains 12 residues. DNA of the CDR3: TGTGCCTGGAGCCGGACAGGGGACGAGCAGTACTTC. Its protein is CAWSRTGDEQYF.

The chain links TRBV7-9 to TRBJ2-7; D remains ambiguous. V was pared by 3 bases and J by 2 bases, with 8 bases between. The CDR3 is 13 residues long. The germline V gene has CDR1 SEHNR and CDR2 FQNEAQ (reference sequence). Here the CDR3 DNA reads TGTGCCAGCAGCTTCGCACAAACCTACGAGCAGTACTTC. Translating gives CASSFAQTYEQYF.

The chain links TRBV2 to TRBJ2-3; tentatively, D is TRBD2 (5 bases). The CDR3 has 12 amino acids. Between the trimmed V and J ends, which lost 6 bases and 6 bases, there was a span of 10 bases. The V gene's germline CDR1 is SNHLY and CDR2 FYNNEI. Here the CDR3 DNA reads TGTGCCAGCAGCTCGGACTGGGATACGCAGTATTTT. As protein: CASSSDWDTQYF.

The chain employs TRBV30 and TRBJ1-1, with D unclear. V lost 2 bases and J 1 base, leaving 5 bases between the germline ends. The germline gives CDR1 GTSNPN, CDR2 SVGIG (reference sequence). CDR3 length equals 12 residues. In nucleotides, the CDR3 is TGTGCCTGGAGTACCGCGAACACTGAAGCTTTCTTT. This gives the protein CAWSTANTEAFF.

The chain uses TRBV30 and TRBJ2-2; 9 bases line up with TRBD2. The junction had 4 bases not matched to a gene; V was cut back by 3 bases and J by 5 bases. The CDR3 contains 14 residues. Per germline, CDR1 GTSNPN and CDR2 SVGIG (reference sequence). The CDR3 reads CAWSPGLATGELFF. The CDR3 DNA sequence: TGTGCCTGGAGCCCCGGACTAGCGACCGGGGAGCTGTTTTTT.

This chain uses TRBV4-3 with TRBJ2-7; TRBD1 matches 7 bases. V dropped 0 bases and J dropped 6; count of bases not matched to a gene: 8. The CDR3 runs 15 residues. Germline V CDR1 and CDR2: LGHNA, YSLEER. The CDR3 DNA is TGCGCCAGCAGCCAAGATCAACAGGGGAGAGGCGAGCAGTACTTC. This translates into CASSQDQQGRGEQYF.

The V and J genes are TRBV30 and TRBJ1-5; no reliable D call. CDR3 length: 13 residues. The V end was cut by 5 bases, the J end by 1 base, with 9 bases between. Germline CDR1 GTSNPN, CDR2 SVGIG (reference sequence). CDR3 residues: CAWGYSSNQPQHF. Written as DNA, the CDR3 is TGTGCCTGGGGTTACAGCAGCAATCAGCCCCAGCATTTT.

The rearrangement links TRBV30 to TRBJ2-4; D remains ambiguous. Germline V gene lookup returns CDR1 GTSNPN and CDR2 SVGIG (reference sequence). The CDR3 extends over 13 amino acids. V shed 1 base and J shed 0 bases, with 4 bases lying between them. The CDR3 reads CAWSGLAKNIQYF. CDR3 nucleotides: TGTGCCTGGAGTGGCTTAGCCAAAAACATTCAGTACTTC.

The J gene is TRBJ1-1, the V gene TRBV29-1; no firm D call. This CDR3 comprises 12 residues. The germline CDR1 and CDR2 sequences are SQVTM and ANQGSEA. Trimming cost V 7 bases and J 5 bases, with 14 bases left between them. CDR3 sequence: CSAHLGRTEAFF. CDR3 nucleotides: TGCAGCGCCCACCTAGGGAGGACTGAAGCTTTCTTT.

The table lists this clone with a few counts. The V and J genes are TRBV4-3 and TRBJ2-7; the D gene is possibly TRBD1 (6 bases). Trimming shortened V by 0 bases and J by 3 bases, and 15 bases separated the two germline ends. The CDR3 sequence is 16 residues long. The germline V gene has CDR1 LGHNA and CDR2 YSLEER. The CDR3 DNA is TGCGCCAGCAGCCAAGATTATAGGACAGACTACTACGAGCAGTACTTC. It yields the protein CASSQDYRTDYYEQYF.

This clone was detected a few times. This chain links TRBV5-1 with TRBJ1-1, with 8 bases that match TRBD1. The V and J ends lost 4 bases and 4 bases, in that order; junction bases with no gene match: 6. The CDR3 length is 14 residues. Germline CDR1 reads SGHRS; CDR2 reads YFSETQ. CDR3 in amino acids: CASSPDRVGTEAFF. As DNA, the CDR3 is TGCGCCAGCAGCCCGGACAGGGTTGGCACTGAAGCTTTCTTT. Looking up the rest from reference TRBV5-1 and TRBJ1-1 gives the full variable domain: KAGVTQTPRYLIKTRGQQVTLSCSPISGHRSVSWYQQTPGQGLQFLFEYFSETQRNKGNFPGRFSGRQFSNSRSEMNVSTLELGDSALYLCASSPDRVGTEAFFGQGTRLTVV.

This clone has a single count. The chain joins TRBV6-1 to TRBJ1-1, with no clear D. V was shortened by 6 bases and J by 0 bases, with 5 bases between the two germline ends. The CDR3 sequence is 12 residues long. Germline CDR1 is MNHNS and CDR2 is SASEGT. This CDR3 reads CASRRMNTEAFF. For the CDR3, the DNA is TGTGCCAGCAGGCGGATGAACACTGAAGCTTTCTTT.

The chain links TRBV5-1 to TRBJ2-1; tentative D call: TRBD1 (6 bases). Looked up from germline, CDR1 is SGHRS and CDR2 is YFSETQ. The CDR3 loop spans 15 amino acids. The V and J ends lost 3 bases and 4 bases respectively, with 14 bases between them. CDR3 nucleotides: TGCGCCAGCAGCTCCACCCCGGACAGTTACAATGAGCAGTTCTTC. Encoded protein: CASSSTPDSYNEQFF.

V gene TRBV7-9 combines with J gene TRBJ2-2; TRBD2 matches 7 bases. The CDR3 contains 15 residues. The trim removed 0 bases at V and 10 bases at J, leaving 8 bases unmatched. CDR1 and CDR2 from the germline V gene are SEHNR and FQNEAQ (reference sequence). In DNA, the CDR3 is TGTGCCAGCAGCTTAGCCCTCGGGGGGAGTGAGGAGCTGTTTTTT. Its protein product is CASSLALGGSEELFF.